In its sample, the clone carrying this TCR beta chain was seen once. Per the original data handling: Reference gene primer amplification yielded estimated nucleated cell counts. TCRdb's table, derived via immunoSEQ multiplex PCR, lists solely in-frame clones and lacks some. Clone size and V and J calls were adopted from that table, with D and trimming inferred from the DNA. Of 250,000 to 300,000 clones listed, roughly 85% are singletons. The entry originates in a study of blood T cell repertoires in COVID-19. On the study more broadly: Acute-phase and convalescent COVID-19 samples originated in the United States, Italy and Spain. The cDNA or gDNA used as material had been derived from T cells, B-cell-depleted T cells, or PBMCs.

The CDR3 runs 12 residues. Trimming removed 5 bases from V and 1 base from J, with 6 bases in between. In germline, CDR1 is SGHTA, CDR2 FQGNSA. This TCR came from a man between 60 and 75 years old who had recovered from COVID-19. Sample: peripheral blood. The J gene is TRBJ2-7, the V gene TRBV7-2; no firm D call. The CDR3 region has the DNA TGTGCCAGCAGCCGAGCGTCCTACGAGCAGTACTTC. Amino acid sequence: CASSRASYEQYF.